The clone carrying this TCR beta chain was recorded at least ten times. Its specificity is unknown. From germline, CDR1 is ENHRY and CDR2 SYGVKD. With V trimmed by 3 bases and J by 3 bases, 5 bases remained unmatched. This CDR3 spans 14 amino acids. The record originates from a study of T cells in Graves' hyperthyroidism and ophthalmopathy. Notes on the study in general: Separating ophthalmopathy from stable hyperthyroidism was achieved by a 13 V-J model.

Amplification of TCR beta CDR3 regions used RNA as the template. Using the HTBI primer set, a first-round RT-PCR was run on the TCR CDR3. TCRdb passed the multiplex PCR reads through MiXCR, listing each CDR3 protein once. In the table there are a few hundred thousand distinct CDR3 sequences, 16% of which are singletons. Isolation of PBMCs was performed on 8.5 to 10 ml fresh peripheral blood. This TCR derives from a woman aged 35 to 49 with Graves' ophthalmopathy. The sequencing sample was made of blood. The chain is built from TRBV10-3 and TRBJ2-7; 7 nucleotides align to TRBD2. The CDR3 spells CAISEFRGSYEQYF. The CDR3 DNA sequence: TGTGCCATCAGTGAATTTCGCGGGAGCTACGAGCAGTACTTC.